Sequencing of this T cell receptor (beta chain) was carried out in a study of OX40 agonist ivuxolimab in advanced cancers. About the study: Among those enrolled, mean age was 60 years (range about 23 to 79) and over 70% were male. Broader study findings: Some of the nonresponding patients also showed low levels of normalized T-cell clonal expansion.

Of note for this clone: The antigen is not known.

The V and J ends lost 6 bases and 2 bases, in that order; junction bases with no gene match: 6. The CDR3 extends over 15 amino acids. The germline V gene has CDR1 SGHDN and CDR2 FVKESK. Data came from immunoSEQ multiplex PCR; TCRdb stores just in-frame clones and leaves some out. Seen here are around 62,000 clones, about 89% observed once, and the top ten hold roughly 0.99%. Blood specimens came from baseline, cycle 4 day 1, and cycle 7 day 1. The receptor's source is an adult with an advanced solid tumor such as melanoma, head and neck, liver or kidney cancer. Sequencing was performed on CD4+ or CD8+ T cells sorted from blood, taken in a trial of the OX40 agonist ivuxolimab. The gene calls are TRBV14 and TRBJ2-3; TRBD2 aligns across 9 bases. The CDR3 sequence is CASRGTSSDTDTQYF. DNA for the CDR3: TGTGCCAGCAGAGGGACTAGCTCTGACACAGATACGCAGTATTTT.